This record concerns one T cell receptor (beta chain) sequence. Profiled with immunoSEQ multiplex PCR; TCRdb holds only in-frame clones, not every one. The sample includes roughly 1,600,000 clones, 98% of them seen just once. The ends were cut back, 2 bases at V and 2 bases at J, with 8 bases in the middle. The CDR3 loop spans 14 amino acids. From germline, CDR1 is MNHEY and CDR2 SVGAGI. The sample originates from a study of shared clonotypes between healthy human individuals. V gene TRBV6-5 combines with J gene TRBJ2-3; D ambiguous. The sequence derives from a man aged 25-40 years in good health. The specimen was naive CD4+ T cells sorted from blood. Subset meaning: CD45RA+ positively selected. Here the CDR3 reads CASSYGANTDTQYF. The DNA for the CDR3 is TGTGCCAGCAGTTACGGAGCTAACACAGATACGCAGTATTTT.